The rows below give T cell receptor beta chains drawn from one sample of a study of blood T cell repertoires in COVID-19. Generated by immunoSEQ multiplex PCR, the TCRdb table keeps only in-frame clones and is missing some. The sample lists 250,000 to 350,000 clones, around 91% occurring once. The specimen was peripheral blood. These receptors came from a woman in her sixties with acute or convalescent COVID-19. CDR3s include the opening cysteine and the closing phenylalanine or tryptophan. A D gene is named only where the DNA matches it firmly. Rows give clone size only sometimes, using once, few, many, or a class for an expanded clone.

V: TRBV4-3
J: TRBJ1-1
D: TRBD1
size: -
CDR3: CASSQVLQGSTEAFF
DNA: TGCGCCAGCAGCCAAGTTCTACAGGGGAGCACTGAAGCTTTCTTT

V: TRBV28
J: TRBJ1-2
D: TRBD1
size: -
CDR3: CASSSTGDGDGYTF
DNA: TGTGCCAGCAGTTCAACAGGGGACGGCGATGGCTACACCTTC

V: TRBV28
J: TRBJ2-4
D: -
size: -
CDR3: CATNQGRGDIQYF
DNA: TGTGCCACCAATCAGGGGAGAGGGGACATTCAGTACTTC

V: TRBV30
J: TRBJ1-5
D: -
size: -
CDR3: CAWSGPINQPQHF
DNA: TGTGCCTGGAGTGGGCCGATCAATCAGCCCCAGCATTTT

V: TRBV3-1/TRBV3-2
J: TRBJ2-3
D: -
size: -
CDR3: CASSQGGPLFWTDTQYF
DNA: TGTGCCAGCAGCCAAGGCGGTCCCCTTTTTTGGACAGATACGCAGTATTTT

V: TRBV3-1/TRBV3-2
J: TRBJ1-5
D: -
size: -
CDR3: CASSQRTVWVYSNQPQHF
DNA: TGTGCCAGCAGCCAAAGGACAGTTTGGGTCTATAGCAATCAGCCCCAGCATTTT

V: TRBV3-1/TRBV3-2
J: TRBJ1-2
D: -
size: -
CDR3: CASSQDPGAPYGYTF
DNA: TGTGCCAGCAGCCAAGATCCAGGGGCGCCCTATGGCTACACCTTC

V: TRBV5-1
J: TRBJ2-2
D: TRBD2
size: -
CDR3: CASSPTAGVTGELFF
DNA: TGCGCCAGCAGCCCCACAGCGGGGGTCACCGGGGAGCTGTTTTTT

V: TRBV27
J: TRBJ2-1
D: -
size: -
CDR3: CASSSPTGGHNEQFF
DNA: TGTGCCAGCAGTTCTCCGACCGGGGGGCACAATGAGCAGTTCTTC

V: TRBV3-1/TRBV3-2
J: TRBJ2-1
D: -
size: -
CDR3: CASSPLASYNEQFF
DNA: TGTGCCAGCAGCCCCCTTGCTAGCTACAATGAGCAGTTCTTC

V: TRBV24-1
J: TRBJ2-2
D: -
size: -
CDR3: CATSIGVGGELFF
DNA: TGTGCCACCTCGATAGGGGTCGGCGGGGAGCTGTTTTTT

V: TRBV15
J: TRBJ2-6
D: -
size: -
CDR3: CATSRDIGSTGANVLTF
DNA: TGTGCCACCAGCAGAGATATAGGGAGTACTGGGGCCAACGTCCTGACTTTC

V: TRBV5-6
J: TRBJ2-1
D: TRBD2
size: few
CDR3: CASSLGLAGAHRDNEQFF
DNA: TGTGCCAGCAGCCTAGGACTAGCGGGGGCCCATAGGGACAATGAGCAGTTCTTC

V: TRBV30
J: TRBJ2-1
D: TRBD2
size: -
CDR3: CAWSRLGGRDYNEQFF
DNA: TGTGCCTGGAGTCGGCTCGGCGGGAGAGACTACAATGAGCAGTTCTTC

V: TRBV4-1
J: TRBJ2-7
D: -
size: -
CDR3: CASSQEWGHASSYEQYF
DNA: TGCGCCAGCAGCCAAGAATGGGGGCACGCGAGCTCCTACGAGCAGTACTTC

V: TRBV4-3
J: TRBJ2-1
D: -
size: -
CDR3: CASSPDRSSYNEQFF
DNA: TGCGCCAGCAGCCCCGACAGGAGCTCCTACAATGAGCAGTTCTTC

V: TRBV19
J: TRBJ1-2
D: -
size: once
CDR3: CASSPTSANYGYTF
DNA: TGTGCCAGTAGTCCTACTAGCGCTAACTATGGCTACACCTTC

V: TRBV18
J: TRBJ1-3
D: -
size: -
CDR3: CASSPQGGLGNTIYF
DNA: TGTGCCAGCTCACCCCAGGGTGGCCTTGGAAACACCATATATTTT

V: TRBV14
J: TRBJ2-2
D: -
size: -
CDR3: CASSRRPNTGELFF
DNA: TGTGCCAGCAGCCGGAGGCCGAACACCGGGGAGCTGTTTTTT

V: TRBV5-5
J: TRBJ1-4
D: TRBD1
size: -
CDR3: CASSYGQVVGFNEKLFF
DNA: TGTGCCAGCAGCTACGGACAGGTGGTGGGGTTTAATGAAAAACTGTTTTTT

V: TRBV7-9
J: TRBJ1-1
D: TRBD1
size: few
CDR3: CASSFRQGGGTEAFF
DNA: TGTGCCAGCAGCTTCAGACAGGGGGGCGGCACTGAAGCTTTCTTT

V: TRBV12-3/TRBV12-4
J: TRBJ2-5
D: -
size: -
CDR3: CASRSQETQYF
DNA: TGTGCCAGCAGATCACAAGAGACCCAGTACTTC

V: TRBV7-8
J: TRBJ1-4
D: -
size: -
CDR3: CASSLGGRRTNEKLFF
DNA: TGTGCCAGCAGCCTGGGGGGGCGGAGAACTAATGAAAAACTGTTTTTT

V: TRBV7-8
J: TRBJ2-2
D: -
size: -
CDR3: CASSLSLSSNTGELFF
DNA: TGTGCCAGCAGCTTAAGTCTTTCTAGCAACACCGGGGAGCTGTTTTTT

V: TRBV15
J: TRBJ2-1
D: TRBD2
size: -
CDR3: CATSRDNSGHRNEQFF
DNA: TGTGCCACCAGCAGAGATAATAGCGGGCATCGGAATGAGCAGTTCTTC

V: TRBV7-2
J: TRBJ2-3
D: TRBD1
size: -
CDR3: CASTSQGGTDTQYF
DNA: TGTGCCAGCACCTCTCAGGGGGGCACAGATACGCAGTATTTT